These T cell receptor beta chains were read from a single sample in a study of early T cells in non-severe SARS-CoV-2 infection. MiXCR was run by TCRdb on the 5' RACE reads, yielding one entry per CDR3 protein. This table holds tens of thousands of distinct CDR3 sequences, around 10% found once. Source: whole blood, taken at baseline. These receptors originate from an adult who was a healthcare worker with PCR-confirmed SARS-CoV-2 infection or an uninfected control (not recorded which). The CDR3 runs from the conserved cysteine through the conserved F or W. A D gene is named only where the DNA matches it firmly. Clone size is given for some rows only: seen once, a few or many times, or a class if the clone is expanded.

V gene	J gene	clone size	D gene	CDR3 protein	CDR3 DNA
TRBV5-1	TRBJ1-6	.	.	CASSSGPNSPLHF	TGCGCCAGCAGCTCAGGTCCTAATTCACCCCTCCACTTT
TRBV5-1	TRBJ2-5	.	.	CASSLGLVETQYF	TGCGCCAGCAGCTTGGGACTCGTAGAGACCCAGTACTTC
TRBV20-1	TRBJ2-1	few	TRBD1	CSARGDRSYNEQFF	TGCAGTGCTAGGGGGGACAGATCCTACAATGAGCAGTTCTTC
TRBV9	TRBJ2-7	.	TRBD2	CASSATGGPYEQYF	TGTGCCAGCAGCGCCACGGGAGGTCCGTACGAGCAGTACTTC
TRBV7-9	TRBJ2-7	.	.	CASSLPGREISYEQYF	TGTGCCAGCAGCTTACCCGGACGGGAGATCTCCTACGAGCAGTACTTC
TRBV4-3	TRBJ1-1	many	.	CASSYMGAGNTEAFF	TGCGCCAGCAGTTACATGGGGGCGGGGAACACTGAAGCTTTCTTT
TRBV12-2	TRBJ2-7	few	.	CASRQNFDGGPQYF	TGTGCAAGTCGCCAGAATTTTGACGGGGGCCCGCAGTACTTC
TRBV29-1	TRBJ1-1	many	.	CSVKLGGHTEAFF	TGCAGCGTTAAGTTAGGGGGGCACACTGAAGCTTTCTTT
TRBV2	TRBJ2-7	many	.	CASSEVGYEQYF	TGTGCCAGCAGTGAAGTGGGCTACGAGCAGTACTTC
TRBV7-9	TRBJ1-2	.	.	CASSLDSGGEDYGYTF	TGTGCCAGCAGCTTAGATTCCGGGGGTGAGGACTATGGCTACACCTTC
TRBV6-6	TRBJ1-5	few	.	CASSQGRANQPQHF	TGTGCCAGCAGTCAGGGGAGGGCCAATCAGCCCCAGCATTTT
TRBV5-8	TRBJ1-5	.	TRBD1	CASSLEGQGGRPQHF	TGTGCCAGCAGCTTGGAGGGACAGGGGGGTCGGCCCCAGCATTTT
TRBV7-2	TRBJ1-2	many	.	CASSLVPGSNYGYTF	TGTGCCAGCAGCTTAGTCCCGGGAAGTAACTATGGCTACACCTTC
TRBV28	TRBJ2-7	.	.	CASRRFYEQYF	TGTGCCAGCAGGCGTTTCTACGAGCAGTACTTC
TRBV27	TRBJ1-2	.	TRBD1	CASSLPGGYGYTF	TGTGCCAGCAGTTTACCAGGGGGCTATGGCTACACCTTC
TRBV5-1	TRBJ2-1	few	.	CASSSHGDEQFF	TGCGCCAGCAGCTCTCACGGGGATGAGCAGTTCTTC
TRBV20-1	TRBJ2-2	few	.	CSASPGTTNTGELFF	TGCAGTGCAAGCCCCGGGACAACGAACACCGGGGAGCTGTTTTTT
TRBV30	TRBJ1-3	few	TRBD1	CAWCIAGGAGNTIYF	TGTGCCTGGTGTATTGCAGGGGGCGCAGGAAACACCATATATTTT
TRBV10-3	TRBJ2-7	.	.	CAISDPGDRYEQYF	TGTGCCATCAGCGACCCGGGAGATCGGTACGAGCAGTACTTC
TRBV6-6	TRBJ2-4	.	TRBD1	CASSYEGQGGNIQYF	TGTGCCAGCAGTTATGAGGGACAGGGAGGCAACATTCAGTACTTC
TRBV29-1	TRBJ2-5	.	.	CSVELTGGKTQYF	TGCAGCGTTGAACTGACAGGCGGGAAGACCCAGTACTTC
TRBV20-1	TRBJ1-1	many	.	CSASNTGGGTEAFF	TGCAGTGCTTCAAACACGGGGGGGGGCACTGAAGCTTTCTTT
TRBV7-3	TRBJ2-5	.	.	CASSLGGQETQYF	TGTGCCAGCAGCTTAGGCGGACAAGAGACCCAGTACTTC
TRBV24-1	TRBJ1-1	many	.	CATSDLNIPVEYTEAFF	TGTGCCACCAGTGATTTGAACATACCAGTGGAGTACACTGAAGCTTTCTTT
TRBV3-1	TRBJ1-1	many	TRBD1	CASSQDRGGTEAFF	TGTGCCAGCAGCCAAGACAGGGGGGGCACTGAAGCTTTCTTT
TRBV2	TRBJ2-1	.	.	CASTGGANEQFF	TGTGCCAGCACCGGTGGGGCCAATGAGCAGTTCTTC
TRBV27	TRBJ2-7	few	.	CASSRYRRTSGDEQYF	TGTGCCAGCAGTCGGTACCGGCGCACTAGTGGGGACGAGCAGTACTTC
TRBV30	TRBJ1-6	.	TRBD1	CAWSLRQGRSYNSPLHF	TGTGCCTGGAGCTTACGACAGGGGCGCTCCTATAATTCACCCCTCCACTTT
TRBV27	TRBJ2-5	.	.	CASSQYQETQYF	TGTGCCAGCAGTCAATATCAAGAGACCCAGTACTTC
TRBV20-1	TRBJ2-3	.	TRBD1	CSARGQGLDTQYF	TGCAGTGCTAGAGGACAGGGTTTGGATACGCAGTATTTT
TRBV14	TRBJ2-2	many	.	CASSQFRDRSGTNTGELFF	TGTGCCAGCAGCCAATTCCGAGACAGGAGCGGGACGAACACCGGGGAGCTGTTTTTT
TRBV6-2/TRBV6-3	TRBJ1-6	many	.	CASSYSDSSSSPLHF	TGTGCCAGCAGTTACTCGGACTCATCGAGTTCACCCCTCCACTTT
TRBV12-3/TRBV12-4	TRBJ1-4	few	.	CASSQRSEKLFF	TGTGCCAGCAGTCAACGGAGCGAAAAACTGTTTTTT
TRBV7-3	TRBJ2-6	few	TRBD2	CASSPGLAAGANVLTF	TGTGCCAGCAGCCCGGGACTAGCAGCTGGGGCCAACGTCCTGACTTTC
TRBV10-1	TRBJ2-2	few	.	CASGYSNTGELFF	TGCGCCAGCGGGTACTCGAACACCGGGGAGCTGTTTTTT
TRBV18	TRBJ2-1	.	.	CASSPQVDEQFF	TGTGCCAGCTCACCCCAAGTCGATGAGCAGTTCTTC
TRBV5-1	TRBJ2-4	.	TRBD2	CASGPRGDIQYF	TGCGCCAGCGGACCTCGGGGGGACATTCAGTACTTC
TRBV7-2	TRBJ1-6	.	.	CASSFIQGWDNSPLHF	TGTGCCAGCAGCTTTATACAGGGATGGGATAATTCACCCCTCCACTTT
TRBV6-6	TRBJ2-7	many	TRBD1	CASRAGGQGYEQYF	TGTGCCAGCAGGGCCGGTGGACAGGGATACGAGCAGTACTTC
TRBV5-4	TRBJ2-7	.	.	CASSSGSSSSYEQYF	TGTGCCAGCAGCTCAGGGAGTTCTAGCTCCTACGAGCAGTACTTC
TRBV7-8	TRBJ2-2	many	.	CASSPAMFSGELFF	TGTGCCAGCAGCCCTGCAATGTTCAGCGGGGAGCTGTTTTTT
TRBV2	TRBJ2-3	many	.	CASTLEGRGTDTQYF	TGTGCCAGCACCCTGGAGGGGAGAGGCACAGATACGCAGTATTTT
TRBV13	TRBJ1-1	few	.	CASSPVPGRKNTEAFF	TGTGCCAGCAGCCCAGTCCCGGGACGGAAAAACACTGAAGCTTTCTTT
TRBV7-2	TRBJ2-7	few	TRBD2	CASSSASSGAYEQYF	TGTGCCAGCAGCTCCGCGTCTAGCGGGGCCTACGAGCAGTACTTC
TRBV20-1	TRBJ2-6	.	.	CSASRTGANVLTF	TGCAGTGCTAGTCGGACTGGGGCCAACGTCCTGACTTTC
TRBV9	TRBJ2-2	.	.	CASSYRPGELFF	TGTGCCAGCAGCTATAGACCCGGGGAGCTGTTTTTT
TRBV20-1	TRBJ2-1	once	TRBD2	CSAAGLADNEQFF	TGCAGTGCTGCGGGACTAGCTGACAATGAGCAGTTCTTC
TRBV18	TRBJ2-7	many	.	CASSQGGYEQYF	TGTGCCAGCTCCCAGGGGGGGTACGAGCAGTACTTC
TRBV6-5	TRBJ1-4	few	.	CASSSGADNEKLFF	TGTGCCAGCAGTTCCGGGGCTGACAATGAAAAACTGTTTTTT
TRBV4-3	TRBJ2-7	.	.	CASSQNQGPYEQYF	TGCGCCAGCAGCCAGAATCAGGGACCCTACGAGCAGTACTTC
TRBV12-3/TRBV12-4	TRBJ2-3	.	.	CASSFWDADTQYF	TGTGCCAGCAGTTTTTGGGACGCAGATACGCAGTATTTT
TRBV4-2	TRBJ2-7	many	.	CASSHSDSQTYEQYF	TGTGCCAGCAGCCACTCAGACAGCCAGACCTACGAGCAGTACTTC
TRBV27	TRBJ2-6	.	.	CASKDKGLSSGANVLTF	TGTGCCAGCAAAGACAAAGGGCTAAGCTCTGGGGCCAACGTCCTGACTTTC
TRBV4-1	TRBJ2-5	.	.	CASSQDPVPGQAQETQYF	TGCGCCAGCAGCCAAGACCCAGTACCCGGGCAGGCCCAAGAGACCCAGTACTTC
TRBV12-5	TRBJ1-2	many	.	CGQVILDGYTF	TGTGGACAGGTCATTTTGGATGGCTACACCTTC
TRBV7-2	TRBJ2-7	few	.	CASSLGGKRASYEQYF	TGTGCCAGCAGCTTAGGGGGGAAGCGGGCCTCCTACGAGCAGTACTTC
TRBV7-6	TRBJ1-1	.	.	CASSFGKNTEAFF	TGTGCCAGCAGCTTTGGCAAGAACACTGAAGCTTTCTTT